This is a list of T cell receptor beta chains from one sample in a study of OX40 agonist ivuxolimab in advanced cancers. TCRdb's copy holds only in-frame clones and misses some; the assay was immunoSEQ multiplex PCR. The sample includes around 59,000 clones, 86% seen only once; the top ten take about 1.1%. The specimen comprised CD4+ or CD8+ T cells sorted from blood, sampled in a trial of the OX40 agonist ivuxolimab. The receptors were gathered from an adult with an advanced solid tumor such as melanoma, head and neck, liver or kidney cancer. The CDR3 runs from the conserved cysteine through the conserved F or W.

v_gene: TRBV9; CDR3aa: CASSDGQGSYNEQFF
v_gene: TRBV6-6; CDR3aa: CASSWGRTYEQYF
v_gene: TRBV21-1; CDR3aa: CAAERENEQYF
v_gene: TRBV5-1; CDR3aa: CASNQTPSNYGYTF
v_gene: TRBV7-2; CDR3aa: CASSWDGQGEQYF
v_gene: TRBV19; CDR3aa: CASSRSGERQYF
v_gene: TRBV7-2; CDR3aa: CASSLIGTGSGANVLTF
v_gene: TRBV19; CDR3aa: CASSMSSGGRGEQYF
v_gene: TRBV19; CDR3aa: CASTAGGGQPQHF
v_gene: TRBV5-4; CDR3aa: CASSLGASGSTGELFF
v_gene: TRBV19; CDR3aa: CASKKGDILNTEAFF
v_gene: TRBV19; CDR3aa: CASSTQGLITDTQYF
v_gene: TRBV6-1; CDR3aa: CASSTQRAEAFF
v_gene: TRBV11-2; CDR3aa: CASSLLAGGSYNEQFF
v_gene: TRBV7-9; CDR3aa: CASSFPGPGGSNQPQHF
v_gene: TRBV7-6; CDR3aa: CASSLVDAEAFF
v_gene: TRBV9; CDR3aa: CASSGTQRRSYNEQFF
v_gene: TRBV9; CDR3aa: CASPQGGVPRVFIYEQYF
v_gene: TRBV7-2; CDR3aa: CASSKGLAGSTDTQYF
v_gene: TRBV28; CDR3aa: CAGSTVNYGYTF
v_gene: TRBV25-1; CDR3aa: CATRRGYTYQETQYF
v_gene: TRBV5-1; CDR3aa: CASSSTSSSSYNEQFF
v_gene: TRBV6-1; CDR3aa: CASSEADRPYGYTF
v_gene: TRBV18; CDR3aa: CASSPNNQPQHF
v_gene: TRBV28; CDR3aa: CAIQLAGADEQYF
v_gene: TRBV7-2; CDR3aa: CASLHFTGELFF
v_gene: TRBV5-1; CDR3aa: CASSWDRRNGYTF
v_gene: TRBV5-4; CDR3aa: CASSPAGAKNIQYF
v_gene: TRBV29-1; CDR3aa: CSVEDPDLYHEQYF
v_gene: TRBV19; CDR3aa: CASSPAGIGYGYTF
v_gene: TRBV7-9; CDR3aa: CASSSAGADTQYF
v_gene: TRBV7-8; CDR3aa: CASSRRGSSYNEQFF
v_gene: TRBV10-2; CDR3aa: CASSESRGTQETQYF
v_gene: TRBV19; CDR3aa: CASNSDRGGNYGYTF
v_gene: TRBV7-9; CDR3aa: CASSLDPGRGSDTQYF
v_gene: TRBV11-2; CDR3aa: CASSLNLRAEQYF
v_gene: TRBV19; CDR3aa: CASSIAGRGNQPQHF
v_gene: TRBV18; CDR3aa: CASSPGATDTQYF
v_gene: TRBV6-1; CDR3aa: CASTYGGDEKLFF
v_gene: TRBV11-2; CDR3aa: CASSLDRSRDTQYF
v_gene: TRBV7-9; CDR3aa: CASSSRGADLRPDTQYF
v_gene: TRBV6-1; CDR3aa: CASSSQGYNEQFF
v_gene: TRBV11-3; CDR3aa: CASSFGTGTQETQYF
v_gene: TRBV7-2; CDR3aa: CASSRATGLESRKLFF
v_gene: TRBV21-1; CDR3aa: CASLNSVGGYGYTF
v_gene: TRBV10-3; CDR3aa: CAISDPGRKRDYGYTF
v_gene: TRBV5-1; CDR3aa: CASSRTGAENTEAFF
v_gene: TRBV5-4; CDR3aa: CASASPTGPRAGELFF
v_gene: TRBV5-4; CDR3aa: CATGLAGIQVGTQYF
v_gene: TRBV28; CDR3aa: CASSPGYVGELFF
v_gene: TRBV4-3; CDR3aa: CASSQGTSASYEQYF
v_gene: TRBV19; CDR3aa: CASSVRGQGEFF
v_gene: TRBV5-5; CDR3aa: CASSLHGQGSGNTIYF
v_gene: TRBV5-1; CDR3aa: CASSLERGLSTDTQYF